The present TCR beta chain was sequenced within a study of T cell responses to AZD1222 COVID-19 vaccine. Study-level points and caveats: Close to half of all spike-specific TCRs reportedly target regions of the variants that are unmutated. At baseline, seropositivity was found in only a handful of AZD1222 recipients.

A note on this clone: Its specificity is not known.

Using immunoSEQ multiplex PCR, the repertoire was profiled, and TCRdb retains in-frame clones only, with some absent. Of some 140,000 clones listed, around nine tenths are singletons. The CDR3 runs 15 residues. Germline-derived CDR1 and CDR2 are SGDLS and YYNGEE. Trimming took 3 bases from V and 6 from J; bases not matched to a gene: 2. The receptor was isolated from an adult in good health. The chain joins TRBV9 to TRBJ2-1; 14 bases are shared with TRBD2. Sequencing was performed on peripheral blood, taken on day 0 of AZD1222 vaccination. Written as DNA, the CDR3 is TGTGCCAGCAGCGCCGGACTAGCGGGAGGCAATGAGCAGTTCTTC. Encoded protein: CASSAGLAGGNEQFF.